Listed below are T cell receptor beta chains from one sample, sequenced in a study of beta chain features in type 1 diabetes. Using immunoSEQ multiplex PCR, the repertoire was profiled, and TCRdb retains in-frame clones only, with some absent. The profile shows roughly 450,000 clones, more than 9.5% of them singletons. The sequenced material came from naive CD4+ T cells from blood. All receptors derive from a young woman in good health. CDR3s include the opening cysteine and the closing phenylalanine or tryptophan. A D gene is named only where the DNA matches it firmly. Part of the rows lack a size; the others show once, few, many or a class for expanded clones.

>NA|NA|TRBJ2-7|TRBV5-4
CASSWDRSSYEQYF
TGTGCCAGCAGTTGGGACCGGAGCTCCTACGAGCAGTACTTC
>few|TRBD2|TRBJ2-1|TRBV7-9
CASSLALAGGYNEQFF
TGTGCCAGCAGCTTAGCCTTAGCGGGAGGGTACAATGAGCAGTTCTTC
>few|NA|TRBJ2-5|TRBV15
CATSRDLGRGETQYF
TGTGCCACCAGCAGAGATTTAGGTCGAGGGGAGACCCAGTACTTC
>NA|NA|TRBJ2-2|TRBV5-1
CASSLGVGELFF
TGCGCCAGCAGCTTGGGAGTCGGGGAGCTGTTTTTT
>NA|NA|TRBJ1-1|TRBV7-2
CASSLATVGMNTEAFF
TGTGCCAGCAGCTTAGCGACAGTGGGGATGAACACTGAAGCTTTCTTT
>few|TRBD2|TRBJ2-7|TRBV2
CASSEGRLAGTYGQYF
TGTGCCAGCAGTGAGGGGCGCCTAGCGGGAACCTACGGGCAGTACTTC
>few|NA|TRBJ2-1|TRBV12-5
CASGLTGSSYNEQFF
TGTGCTAGTGGTTTGACAGGGAGTTCCTACAATGAGCAGTTCTTC
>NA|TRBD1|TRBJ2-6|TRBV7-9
CASRKISGTGRSGANVLTF
TGTGCCAGCAGGAAAATTTCCGGGACAGGGAGGTCTGGGGCCAACGTCCTGACTTTC
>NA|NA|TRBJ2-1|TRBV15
CATSSRRGGYNNEQFF
TGTGCCACCAGCAGCCGTCGGGGCGGATACAACAATGAGCAGTTCTTC
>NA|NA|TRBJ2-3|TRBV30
CAWSGKVFDTQYF
TGTGCCTGGAGTGGTAAGGTCTTCGATACGCAGTATTTT
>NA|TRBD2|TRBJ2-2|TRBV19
CASSMRGGYTGELFF
TGTGCCAGTAGTATGCGCGGGGGATACACCGGGGAGCTGTTTTTT
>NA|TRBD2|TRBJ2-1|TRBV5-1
CASSLLAGAPDEQFF
TGCGCCAGCAGCTTGTTAGCGGGAGCCCCGGATGAGCAGTTCTTC
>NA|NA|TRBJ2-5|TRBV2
CAGGKVETQYF
TGTGCCGGAGGAAAGGTGGAGACCCAGTACTTC
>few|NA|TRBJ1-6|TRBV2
CASSDPAPLHF
TGTGCCAGCAGTGACCCTGCGCCCCTCCACTTT
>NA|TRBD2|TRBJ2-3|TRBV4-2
CASSQGLAGGGDTQYF
TGTGCCAGCAGCCAAGGACTAGCGGGAGGTGGAGATACGCAGTATTTT
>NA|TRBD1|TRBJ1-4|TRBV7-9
CASTPWRTGNEKLFF
TGTGCCAGCACCCCGTGGAGGACAGGGAATGAAAAACTGTTTTTT
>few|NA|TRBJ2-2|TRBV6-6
CASSLTRELFF
TGTGCCAGCAGCCTGACGCGAGAGCTGTTTTTT
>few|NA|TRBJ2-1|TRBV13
CASSWTVHNEQFF
TGTGCCAGCAGCTGGACGGTCCACAATGAGCAGTTCTTC
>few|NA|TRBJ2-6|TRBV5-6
CASSLQLLGSGANVLTF
TGTGCCAGCAGCTTGCAGCTATTGGGCTCTGGGGCCAACGTCCTGACTTTC
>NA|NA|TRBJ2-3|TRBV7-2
CASSLSADTQYF
TGTGCCAGCAGCTTATCTGCAGATACGCAGTATTTT
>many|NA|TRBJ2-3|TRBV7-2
CASSRTDTQYF
TGTGCCAGCAGCCGCACAGATACGCAGTATTTT
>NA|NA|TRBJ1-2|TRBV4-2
CASSQTDRNYGYTF
TGTGCCAGCAGCCAAACCGACAGGAACTATGGCTACACCTTC
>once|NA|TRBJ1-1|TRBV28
CASSTAEMNTEAFF
TGTGCCAGCAGTACGGCAGAGATGAACACTGAAGCTTTCTTT
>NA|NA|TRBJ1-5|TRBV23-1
CASGAYGAHNQPQHF
TGCGCCAGCGGAGCATACGGGGCGCATAATCAGCCCCAGCATTTT
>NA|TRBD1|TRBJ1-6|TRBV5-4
CASSLGDRVGSPLHF
TGTGCCAGCAGCTTGGGTGACAGGGTGGGCTCACCCCTCCACTTT
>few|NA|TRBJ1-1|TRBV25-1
CASSDYRENTEAFF
TGTGCCAGCAGTGATTACAGGGAGAACACTGAAGCTTTCTTT
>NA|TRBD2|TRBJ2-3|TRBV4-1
CASSQGSGGGTDTQYF
TGCGCCAGCAGCCAAGGGAGCGGGGGAGGAACAGATACGCAGTATTTT
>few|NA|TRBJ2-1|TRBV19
CASSIVRESDNEQFF
TGTGCCAGTAGTATAGTAAGAGAGAGCGACAATGAGCAGTTCTTC
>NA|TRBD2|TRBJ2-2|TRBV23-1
CASSPGLLSHTGELFF
TGCGCCAGCTCTCCGGGACTACTCTCACACACCGGGGAGCTGTTTTTT
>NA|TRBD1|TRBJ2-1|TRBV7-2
CASSYRDSEYNEQFF
TGTGCCAGCAGCTACCGGGACAGTGAGTACAATGAGCAGTTCTTC
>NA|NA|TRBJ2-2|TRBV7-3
CASSLRQVANTGELFF
TGTGCCAGCAGCTTAAGGCAGGTGGCGAACACCGGGGAGCTGTTTTTT
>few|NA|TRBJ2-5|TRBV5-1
CASSLSAGHEETQYF
TGCGCCAGCAGCTTGAGTGCGGGCCACGAAGAGACCCAGTACTTC
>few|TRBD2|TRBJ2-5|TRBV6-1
CASSAVYSGISQETQYF
TGTGCCAGCAGTGCCGTCTACAGCGGGATTTCCCAAGAGACCCAGTACTTC
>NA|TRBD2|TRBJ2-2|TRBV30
CAWSRTPWSGRDTGELFF
TGTGCCTGGAGTCGTACACCCTGGAGCGGGAGGGACACCGGGGAGCTGTTTTTT
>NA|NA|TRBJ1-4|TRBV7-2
CASSHGHSNEKLFF
TGTGCCAGCAGCCATGGACATTCTAATGAAAAACTGTTTTTT
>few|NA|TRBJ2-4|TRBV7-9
CASSLREINIQYF
TGTGCCAGCAGCTTACGCGAGATAAACATTCAGTACTTC
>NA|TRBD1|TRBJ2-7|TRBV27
CASSFRTGPYGGRYEQYF
TGTGCCAGCAGTTTTAGGACAGGGCCATATGGAGGAAGGTACGAGCAGTACTTC
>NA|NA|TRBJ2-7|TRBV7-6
CASSPSGLSSYKQYF
TGTGCCAGCAGCCCCTCAGGACTTTCATCTTATAAGCAGTACTTC
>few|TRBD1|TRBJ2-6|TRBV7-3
CASSSGTGSGANVLTF
TGTGCCAGCAGCTCCGGGACAGGATCTGGGGCCAACGTCCTGACTTTC
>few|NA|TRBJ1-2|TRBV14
CASSQDLGDPYGYTF
TGTGCCAGCAGCCAAGATCTAGGTGACCCCTATGGCTACACCTTC
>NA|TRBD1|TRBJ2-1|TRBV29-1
CSGGDRRSEQFF
TGCAGCGGCGGGGACAGGCGTAGTGAGCAGTTCTTC
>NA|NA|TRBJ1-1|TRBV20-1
CSAWRNTEAFF
TGCAGTGCTTGGAGGAACACTGAAGCTTTCTTT
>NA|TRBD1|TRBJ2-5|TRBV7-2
CASSLTGDETQYF
TGTGCCAGCAGCTTGACAGGGGATGAGACCCAGTACTTC
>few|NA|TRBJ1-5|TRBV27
CASSLRPGSQPQHF
TGTGCCAGCAGTTTACGGCCGGGGAGTCAGCCCCAGCATTTT
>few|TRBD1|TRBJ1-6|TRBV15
CATSRDRTGGSPLHF
TGTGCCACCAGCAGAGATCGGACAGGGGGGTCACCCCTCCACTTT
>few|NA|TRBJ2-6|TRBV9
CASSGRRAGANVLTF
TGTGCCAGCAGCGGTCGGCGGGCTGGGGCCAACGTCCTGACTTTC
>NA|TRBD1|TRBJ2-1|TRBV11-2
CASSFKTGRTYNEQFF
TGTGCCAGCAGCTTTAAGACAGGGCGAACCTACAATGAGCAGTTCTTC
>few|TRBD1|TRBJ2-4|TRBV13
CASTSYPRQGNIQYF
TGTGCCAGCACCTCCTATCCCCGACAGGGCAACATTCAGTACTTC
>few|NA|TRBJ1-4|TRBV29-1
CSVGAGWDEKLFF
TGCAGCGTTGGGGCCGGGTGGGATGAAAAACTGTTTTTT
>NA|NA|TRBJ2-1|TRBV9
CASSSRDNYNEQFF
TGTGCCAGCAGCTCAAGGGACAACTACAATGAGCAGTTCTTC
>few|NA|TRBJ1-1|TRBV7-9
CASSLGYKDTEAFF
TGTGCCAGCAGCTTGGGCTATAAGGACACTGAAGCTTTCTTT
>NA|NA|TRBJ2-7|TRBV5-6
CASSPDRAYEQYF
TGTGCCAGCAGCCCTGACCGAGCCTACGAGCAGTACTTC
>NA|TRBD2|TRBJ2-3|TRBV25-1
CASSELSPAGITDTQYF
TGTGCCAGCAGTGAATTGTCTCCAGCGGGAATCACAGATACGCAGTATTTT